The entry that follows covers one T cell receptor (beta chain) sequence. This clonotype appeared many times. There is no known antigen for this receptor. Base qualities are not recorded, but no much larger clone differs from it by a single base. The data belong to a study of T cell repertoires in cytomegalovirus infection (dated by TCRdb to about 2019). For the study in its entirety: Because public TCR beta signatures pointed to carriage of CMV infection together with the matching HLA type, the HLA type of each donor mattered for the analysis. What the study reported, not specific to this receptor: In both this cohort and an independent roughly 350-donor cohort, the cumulative frequency of public TCR beta family members distinguished carriers of CMV infection plus the relevant HLA type. The ex vivo response was dominated by HLA-C-restricted CMV-specific TCR beta clonotypes, which also provided the single most frequent clonotype in two of eight donors.

For sequencing, an Illumina HiSeq 1500 was employed. TCRdb reprocessing: public reads trimmed at Q25 with fastp, clones called with MiXCR, in-frame beta chains kept. Every entry covers one CDR3 protein and lists the most common genes and DNA from its rows. The sample profile shows approximately 70,000 distinct CDR3 sequences; approximately 22% of them were found once. Around 79% of the sample is held by the ten biggest clonotypes. The cysteine opens and the phenylalanine closes a CDR3 of 15 amino acids. Only the CDR3 portion is preserved as DNA: 45 bases, with reading frame beginning at the first base. V is cut by 3 bases and J by 4 bases, and the space between the germline ends is 13 bases. Taken from the germline V gene (reference sequence), the CDR1 and CDR2 loops are SEHNR and FQNEAQ.

Material for sequencing was PBMCs, sequenced either directly or after in vitro stimulation (not recorded which). The V and J segments used are TRBV7-9 and TRBJ2-1; the D gene is perhaps TRBD2, on 6 matching bases. The TCR comes from a human donor in good health (CMV status not recorded). Some clones in this sample may be carry-over from other donors' samples. The DNA sequence is TGTGCCAGCAGCTTTTTAACGGGGGAATACAATGAGCAGTTCTTC. Its amino acids are CASSFLTGEYNEQFF. When the CDR3 is completed using the reference TRBV7-9 and TRBJ2-1 genes on either side, the full variable domain is DTGVSQNPRHKITKRGQNVTFRCDPISEHNRLYWYRQTLGQGPEFLTYFQNEAQLEKSRLLSDRFSAERPKGSFSTLEIQRTEQGDSAMYLCASSFLTGEYNEQFFGPGTRLTVL.